This T cell receptor beta chain was recovered during a study of shared clonotypes between healthy human individuals. CDR1 is LNHNV, CDR2 YYDKDF, per germline (reference sequence). V gave up 3 bases and J gave up 0 bases, with 5 bases separating them. The CDR3 has 13 amino acids. This table comes from immunoSEQ multiplex PCR, and its TCRdb copy is limited to in-frame clones, with some not included. The sample lists hundreds of thousands of clones; about 85% were seen once. Sequenced material: PBMCs. The chain combines TRBV15 with TRBJ1-1; D gene ambiguous. This clonotype originated in a woman in her 40s in good health. Some clones in this sample may be carry-over from other donors' samples. CDR3 region: CATSSRVNTEAFF. The CDR3 DNA reads TGTGCCACCAGCAGCCGGGTGAACACTGAAGCTTTCTTT. Full variable domain (missing parts from reference TRBV15 and TRBJ1-1): DAMVIQNPRYQVTQFGKPVTLSCSQTLNHNVMYWYQQKSSQAPKLLFHYYDKDFNNEADTPDNFQSRRPNTSFCFLDIRSPGLGDTAMYLCATSSRVNTEAFFGQGTRLTVV.